The 18 T cell receptor beta chains below all came from one sample that was sequenced in a study of neurological immune-mediated disorders. TCRdb reprocessed the 5' RACE reads via MiXCR and lists one record per CDR3 protein. The sample includes 45,000 or so distinct CDR3 sequences, about 6% of them seen just once. The sequenced sample consisted of CD4+ T cells from blood. The receptors were gathered from a woman between 40 and 55 years old in good health.

This clonotype showed up many times. The V gene is TRBV6-5, the J gene TRBJ1-4, with a weak D call TRBD1 (6 bases). The CDR3 contains 14 residues. The V gene's germline CDR1 is MNHEY and CDR2 SVGAGI. V dropped 5 bases and J dropped 6 bases, with 13 bases sitting between them. The CDR3 loop is CASSRQEADEKLFF. DNA for the CDR3: TGTGCCAGCAGTAGACAGGAAGCGGATGAAAAACTGTTTTTT.

This clonotype was recorded many times. This chain uses TRBV28 with TRBJ2-2; perhaps TRBD1 as D (5 bases). The CDR3 is made up of 15 amino acids. Germline V CDR1 and CDR2: MDHEN, SYDVKM. The germline V and J ends were trimmed by 6 bases and 0 bases, with 11 bases remaining between them. The CDR3 bases are TGTGCCAGCAGATACAGGCCTACGAACACCGGGGAGCTGTTTTTT. Translating gives CASRYRPTNTGELFF.

This clonotype was found many times. The genes are TRBV12-3 or TRBV12-4 and TRBJ2-7; 12 bases align to TRBD2. The V and J ends lost 4 bases and 6 bases, in that order; junction bases with no gene match: 7. The CDR3 runs to 15 residues. CDR3 residues: CASSSWTSGTSEQYF. The CDR3 DNA reads TGTGCCAGCAGTTCGTGGACTAGCGGGACAAGCGAGCAGTACTTC.

In its sample, this clonotype was seen many times. The V call is TRBV2, the J call TRBJ2-5; no firm D call. Germline CDR1 SNHLY, CDR2 FYNNEI. V lost 6 bases and J lost 2, with 13 bases in between. This CDR3 has 14 amino acids. The CDR3 loop reads CASSELRTQETQYF. For the CDR3, the DNA is TGTGCCAGCAGCGAACTAAGAACGCAAGAGACCCAGTACTTC.

This clonotype was detected ten times or more. This chain links TRBV5-6 with TRBJ2-6; the D is unclear. V shed 4 bases and J shed 6 bases, with 11 bases lying between them. The CDR3 covers 14 residues. The germline V gene has CDR1 SGHDT and CDR2 YYEEEE. The CDR3 loop is CASSLTEVANVLTF. The DNA of the CDR3 is TGTGCCAGCAGCCTGACTGAGGTGGCCAACGTCCTGACTTTC.

Many counts were recorded for this clonotype. The rearrangement links TRBV10-3 to TRBJ1-5, with 7 bases matching TRBD1. The J segment lost 1 base and the V segment lost 2 bases, leaving 11 bases of the junction unmatched. The CDR3 totals 18 residues. Germline CDR1 ENHRY, CDR2 SYGVKD. The CDR3 sequence: CAISETSRTGASNQPQHF. CDR3 nucleotide sequence: TGTGCCATCAGTGAGACCAGTCGGACAGGTGCCAGCAATCAGCCCCAGCATTTT.

This clonotype has at least ten counts. J is TRBJ2-7 and V is TRBV20-1; 10 bases agree with TRBD2. Germline V gives CDR1 DFQATT, CDR2 SNEGSKA (reference sequence). The CDR3 sequence is 15 residues long. With V trimmed by 6 bases and J by 5 bases, 13 bases remained unmatched. CDR3 region: CSAFLTSGIIDEQYF. The CDR3 DNA is TGCAGTGCCTTTCTTACTAGCGGGATAATCGACGAGCAGTACTTC.

This clonotype was seen repeatedly, ten times or more. V and J are TRBV28 and TRBJ1-1, with D uncertain. The V and J ends lost 3 bases and 7 bases respectively, with 6 bases between them. The CDR3 runs to 11 residues. Germline V gives CDR1 MDHEN, CDR2 SYDVKM. The CDR3 coding sequence is TGTGCCAGCAGTTTTAAATATGAAGCTTTCTTT. It is translated as CASSFKYEAFF.

In its sample, this clonotype was seen many times. The gene calls are TRBV20-1 and TRBJ2-7, with 11 bases fitting TRBD2. The CDR3 extends over 14 amino acids. With V trimmed by 4 bases and J by 3 bases, 5 bases remained unmatched. CDR1 and CDR2 (germline): DFQATT, SNEGSKA (reference sequence). The CDR3 reads CSATSGLADYEQYF. CDR3 coding DNA: TGCAGTGCTACCTCGGGACTAGCGGACTACGAGCAGTACTTC.

This clonotype has a count of ten or more. The rearrangement uses TRBV5-6 and TRBJ2-1; D not resolved. The CDR3 spans 13 residues. In germline, CDR1 is SGHDT, CDR2 YYEEEE. Trimming pared 1 base from V and 9 bases from J, leaving 11 bases between. The CDR3 sequence is CASSLFGPSEQFF. In DNA form, the CDR3 reads TGTGCCAGCAGCTTGTTCGGGCCCTCTGAGCAGTTCTTC.

Ten or more counts support this clonotype. The gene calls are TRBV5-1 and TRBJ2-3, with D uncertain. V was cut by 0 bases and J by 4 bases, with 12 bases left in between. The V gene's germline CDR1 is SGHRS and CDR2 YFSETQ. The CDR3 is made up of 15 amino acids. The DNA for the CDR3 is TGCGCCAGCAGCTTGGTAGGTGCGGATTCAGATACGCAGTATTTT. Protein sequence: CASSLVGADSDTQYF.

This clonotype was observed at least ten times. As DNA, the CDR3 is TGCGCCAGCAGCTCTACCTCCTCGGGAATGAACACTGAAGCTTTCTTT. This codes for CASSSTSSGMNTEAFF. The V and J genes are TRBV5-1 and TRBJ1-1, with unresolved D. The CDR3 is 16 amino acids. V dropped 3 bases and J dropped 0 bases, with 15 bases sitting between them. The germline V gene encodes CDR1 SGHRS and CDR2 YFSETQ.

This clonotype has at least ten counts. One base away lies a much larger clone, so this may be a sequencing read error. V gene TRBV7-9 combines with J gene TRBJ1-2; D gene ambiguous. The CDR3 loop spans 12 amino acids. In germline, CDR1 is SEHNR, CDR2 FQNEAQ (reference sequence). CDR3 amino acids: CASSLNLYGYIF. The DNA for the CDR3 is TGTGCCAGCAGCCTAAACCTCTATGGCTACATCTTC.

This clonotype was recorded many times. The J gene is TRBJ2-1, the V gene TRBV5-1; 8 bases fit TRBD2. CDR3 length: 15 amino acids. Germline lookup yields CDR1 SGHRS and CDR2 YFSETQ. J lost 6 bases, V lost 1 base, and 6 bases had no gene match. CDR3 amino acids: CASSLPGGQGNEQFF. CDR3 DNA sequence: TGCGCCAGCAGCTTGCCGGGAGGGCAAGGCAATGAGCAGTTCTTC.

This clonotype was counted many times. The chain employs TRBV5-1 and TRBJ1-1; TRBD1 is a possible D gene (5 bases). Germline assignment: CDR1 SGHRS and CDR2 YFSETQ. V lost 4 bases and J lost 4, with 17 bases in between. The CDR3 sequence is 15 residues long. The CDR3 nucleotides are TGCGCCAGCAGCATTACCGGGGGGGACCCCACTGAAGCTTTCTTT. Translating gives CASSITGGDPTEAFF.

This clonotype has at least ten counts. This chain uses TRBV2 with TRBJ2-7; 8 bases line up with TRBD1. CDR1 and CDR2 from the germline V gene are SNHLY and FYNNEI. V lost 4 bases to trimming and J lost 3 bases; unmatched junction nucleotides: 2. This CDR3 has 13 residues. CDR3 protein: CASSGDRNYEQYF. CDR3 sequence (DNA): TGTGCCAGCAGTGGGGACAGGAACTACGAGCAGTACTTC.

This clonotype appeared many times. V and J are TRBV12-3 or TRBV12-4 and TRBJ1-5; no firm D call. The CDR3 extends over 13 amino acids. The V and J ends lost 6 bases and 5 bases respectively, with 11 bases between them. CDR3 region: CASSLVADQPQHF. The CDR3 coding sequence is TGTGCCAGCAGCCTCGTGGCGGATCAGCCCCAGCATTTT.

This clonotype was counted ten times or more. The V call is TRBV20-1, the J call TRBJ2-1; TRBD2 agrees at 7 bases. Unmatched junction bases numbered 9, after V lost 4 bases and J lost 0 bases. The CDR3 covers 16 residues. Germline values: CDR1 DFQATT, CDR2 SNEGSKA (reference sequence). CDR3 nucleotide sequence: TGCAGTGCTACCAATCTAGCGGCCAGCTCCTACAATGAGCAGTTCTTC. Its protein product is CSATNLAASSYNEQFF.